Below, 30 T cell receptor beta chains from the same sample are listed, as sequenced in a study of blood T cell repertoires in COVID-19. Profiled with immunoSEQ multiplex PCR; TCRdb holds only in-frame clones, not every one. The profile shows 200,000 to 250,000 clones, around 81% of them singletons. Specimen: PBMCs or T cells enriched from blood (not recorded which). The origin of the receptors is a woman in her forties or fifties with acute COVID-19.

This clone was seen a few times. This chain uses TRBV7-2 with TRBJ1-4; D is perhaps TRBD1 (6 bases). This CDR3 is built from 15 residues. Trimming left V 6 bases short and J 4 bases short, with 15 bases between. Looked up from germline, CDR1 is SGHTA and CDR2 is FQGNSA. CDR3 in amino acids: CASRAGERVNEKLFF. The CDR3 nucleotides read TGTGCCAGCAGAGCAGGGGAAAGGGTTAATGAAAAACTGTTTTTT.

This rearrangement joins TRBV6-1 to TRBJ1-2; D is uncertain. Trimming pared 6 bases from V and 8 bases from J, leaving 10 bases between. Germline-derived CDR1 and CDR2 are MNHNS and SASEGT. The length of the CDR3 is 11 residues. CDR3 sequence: CASRREGGYTF. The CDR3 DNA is TGTGCCAGCAGACGGGAAGGGGGCTACACCTTC.

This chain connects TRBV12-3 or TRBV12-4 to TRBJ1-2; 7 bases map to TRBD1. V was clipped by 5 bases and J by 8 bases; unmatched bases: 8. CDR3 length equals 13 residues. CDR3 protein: CASSVDRARGYTF. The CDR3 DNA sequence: TGTGCCAGCAGTGTCGACAGGGCCCGGGGCTACACCTTC.

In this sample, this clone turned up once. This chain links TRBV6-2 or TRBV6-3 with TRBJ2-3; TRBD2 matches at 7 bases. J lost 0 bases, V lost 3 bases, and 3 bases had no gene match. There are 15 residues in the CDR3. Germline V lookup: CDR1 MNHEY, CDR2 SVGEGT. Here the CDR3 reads CASSYLGGSTDTQYF. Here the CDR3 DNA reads TGTGCCAGCAGTTATCTGGGGGGGAGCACAGATACGCAGTATTTT.

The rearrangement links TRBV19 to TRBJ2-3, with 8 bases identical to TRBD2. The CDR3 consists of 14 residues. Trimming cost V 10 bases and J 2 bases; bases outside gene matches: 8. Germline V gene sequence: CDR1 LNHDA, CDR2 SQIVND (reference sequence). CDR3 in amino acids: CATRGGLATDTQYF. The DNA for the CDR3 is TGTGCCACCCGGGGGGGGCTTGCCACAGATACGCAGTATTTT.

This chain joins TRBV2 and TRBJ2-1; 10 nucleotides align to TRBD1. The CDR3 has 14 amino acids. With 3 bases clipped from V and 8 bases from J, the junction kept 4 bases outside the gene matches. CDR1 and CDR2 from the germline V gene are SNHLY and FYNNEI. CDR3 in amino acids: CASSDAGTGDEQFF. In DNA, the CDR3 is TGTGCCAGCAGTGATGCGGGGACAGGGGATGAGCAGTTCTTC.

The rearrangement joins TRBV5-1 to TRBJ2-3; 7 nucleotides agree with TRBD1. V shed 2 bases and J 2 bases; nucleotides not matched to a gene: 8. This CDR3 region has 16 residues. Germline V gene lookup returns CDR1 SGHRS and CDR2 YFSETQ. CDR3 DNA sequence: TGCGCCAGCAGCTTAGCAGGACAGGTTATCACAGATACGCAGTATTTT. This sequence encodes CASSLAGQVITDTQYF.

CDR3 loop: CASSQDQGTTNEKLFF. The CDR3, as DNA: TGCGCCAGCAGCCAAGATCAGGGAACGACTAATGAAAAACTGTTTTTT. The rearrangement uses TRBV4-1 and TRBJ1-4; D may be TRBD1 (5 bases). Per the germline V gene, CDR1 is MGHRA and CDR2 is YSYEKL. V lost 0 bases and J lost 2, with 10 bases in between. This CDR3 comprises 16 residues.

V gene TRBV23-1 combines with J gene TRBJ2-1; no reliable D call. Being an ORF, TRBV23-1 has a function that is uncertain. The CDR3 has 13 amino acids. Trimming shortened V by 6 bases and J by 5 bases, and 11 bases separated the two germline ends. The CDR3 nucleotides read TGCGCCAGCAGCCACAGATGCAACAATGAGCAGTTCTTC. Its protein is CASSHRCNNEQFF.

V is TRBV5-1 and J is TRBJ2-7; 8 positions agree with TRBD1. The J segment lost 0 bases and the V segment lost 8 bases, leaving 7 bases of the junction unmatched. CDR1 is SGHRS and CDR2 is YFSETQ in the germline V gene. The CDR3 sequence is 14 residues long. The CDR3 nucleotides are TGCGCCAGGAACCGGGACAGGAGCTCCTACGAGCAGTACTTC. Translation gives CARNRDRSSYEQYF. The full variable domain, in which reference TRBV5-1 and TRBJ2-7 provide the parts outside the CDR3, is KAGVTQTPRYLIKTRGQQVTLSCSPISGHRSVSWYQQTPGQGLQFLFEYFSETQRNKGNFPGRFSGRQFSNSRSEMNVSTLELGDSALYLCARNRDRSSYEQYFGPGTRLTVT.

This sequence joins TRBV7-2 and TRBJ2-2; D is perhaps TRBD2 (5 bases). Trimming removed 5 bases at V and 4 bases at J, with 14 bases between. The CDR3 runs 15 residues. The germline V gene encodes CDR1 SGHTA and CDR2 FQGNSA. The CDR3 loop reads CASSMASRGTGELFF. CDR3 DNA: TGTGCCAGCAGCATGGCTAGCCGTGGCACCGGGGAGCTGTTTTTT.

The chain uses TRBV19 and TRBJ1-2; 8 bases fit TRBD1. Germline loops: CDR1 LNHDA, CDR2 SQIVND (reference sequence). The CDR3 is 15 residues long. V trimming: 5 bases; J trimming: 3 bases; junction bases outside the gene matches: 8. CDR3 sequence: CASSQDRGGDYGYTF. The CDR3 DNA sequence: TGTGCCAGTAGTCAAGACAGGGGAGGCGACTATGGCTACACCTTC.

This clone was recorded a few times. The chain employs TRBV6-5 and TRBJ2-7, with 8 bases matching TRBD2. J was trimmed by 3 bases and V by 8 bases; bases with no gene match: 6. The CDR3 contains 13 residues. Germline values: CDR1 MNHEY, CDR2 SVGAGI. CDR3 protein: CASRGGPYYEQYF. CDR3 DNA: TGTGCCAGCCGGGGGGGTCCATACTACGAGCAGTACTTC.

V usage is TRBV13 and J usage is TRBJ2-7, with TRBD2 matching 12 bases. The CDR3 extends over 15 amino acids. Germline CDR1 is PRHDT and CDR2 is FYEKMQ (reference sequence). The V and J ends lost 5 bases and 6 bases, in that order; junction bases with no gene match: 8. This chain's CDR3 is CASSRTSGAQGEQYF. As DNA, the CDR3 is TGTGCCAGCAGCCGGACTAGCGGGGCCCAGGGCGAGCAGTACTTC.

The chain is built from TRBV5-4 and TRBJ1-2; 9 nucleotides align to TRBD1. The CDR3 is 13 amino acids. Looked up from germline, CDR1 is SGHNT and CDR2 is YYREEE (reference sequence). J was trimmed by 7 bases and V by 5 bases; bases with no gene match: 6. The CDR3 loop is CASSPGTGSGYTF. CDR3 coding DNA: TGTGCCAGCAGTCCCGGGACAGGGAGTGGCTACACCTTC.

The CDR3 loop reads CASSFGSSGGAETQYF. The DNA of the CDR3 is TGTGCCAGCAGCTTCGGTAGTAGCGGGGGAGCGGAGACCCAGTACTTC. The genes are TRBV5-4 and TRBJ2-5; 9 bases are shared with TRBD2. Germline CDR1 and CDR2: SGHNT and YYREEE (reference sequence). CDR3 size: 16 residues. V was pared by 2 bases and J by 5 bases, with 10 bases of the junction left unmatched.

The CDR3 loop is CATSTGTAGTDTQYF. In DNA form, the CDR3 reads TGTGCCACCAGCACCGGGACAGCAGGCACAGATACGCAGTATTTT. The chain has TRBV15 and TRBJ2-3; 7 nucleotides align to TRBD1. This CDR3 region has 15 residues. J gave up 1 base and V 4 bases, and 5 bases lay outside the gene matches. Germline V gene data show CDR1 as LNHNV and CDR2 as YYDKDF (reference sequence).

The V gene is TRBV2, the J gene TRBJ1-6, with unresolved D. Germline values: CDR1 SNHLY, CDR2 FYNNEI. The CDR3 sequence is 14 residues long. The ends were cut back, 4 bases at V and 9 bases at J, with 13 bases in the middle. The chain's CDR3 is CASSGGLWGSPLHF. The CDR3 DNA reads TGTGCCAGCAGTGGTGGACTCTGGGGTTCACCCCTCCACTTT.

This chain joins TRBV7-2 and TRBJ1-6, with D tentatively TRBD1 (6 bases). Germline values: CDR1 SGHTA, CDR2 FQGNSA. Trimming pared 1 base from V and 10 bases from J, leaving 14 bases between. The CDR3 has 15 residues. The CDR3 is CASSLGSWGGSPLHF. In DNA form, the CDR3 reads TGTGCCAGCAGCTTAGGTTCGTGGGGGGGCTCACCCCTCCACTTT.

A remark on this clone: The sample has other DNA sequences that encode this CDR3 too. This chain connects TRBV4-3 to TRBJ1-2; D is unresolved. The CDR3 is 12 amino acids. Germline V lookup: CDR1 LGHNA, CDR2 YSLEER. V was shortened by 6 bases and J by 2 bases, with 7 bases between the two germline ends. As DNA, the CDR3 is TGCGCCAGCAGTCCGGGGAACTATGGCTACACCTTC. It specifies CASSPGNYGYTF.

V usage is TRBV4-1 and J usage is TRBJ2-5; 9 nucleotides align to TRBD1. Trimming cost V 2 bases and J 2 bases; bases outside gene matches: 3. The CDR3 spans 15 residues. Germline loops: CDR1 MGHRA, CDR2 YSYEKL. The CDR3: CASSQPGQGQETQYF. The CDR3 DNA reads TGCGCCAGCAGCCAACCGGGACAGGGACAAGAGACCCAGTACTTC.

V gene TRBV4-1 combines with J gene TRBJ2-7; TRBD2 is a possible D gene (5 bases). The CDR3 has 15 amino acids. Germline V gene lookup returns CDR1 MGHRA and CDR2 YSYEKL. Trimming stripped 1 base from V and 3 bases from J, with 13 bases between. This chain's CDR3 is CASSQALTGIYEQYF. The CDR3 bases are TGCGCCAGCAGCCAAGCCCTTACGGGGATCTACGAGCAGTACTTC.

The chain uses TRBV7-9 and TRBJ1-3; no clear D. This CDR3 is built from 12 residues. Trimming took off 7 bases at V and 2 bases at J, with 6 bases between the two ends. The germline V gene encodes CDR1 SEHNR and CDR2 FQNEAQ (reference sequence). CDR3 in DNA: TGTGCCAGCACCTCCACTGGAAACACCATATATTTT. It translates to CASTSTGNTIYF.

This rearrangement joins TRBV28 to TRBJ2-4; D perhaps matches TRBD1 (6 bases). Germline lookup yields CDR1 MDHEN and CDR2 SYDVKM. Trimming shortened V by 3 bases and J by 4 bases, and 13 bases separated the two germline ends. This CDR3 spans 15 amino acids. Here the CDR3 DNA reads TGTGCCAGCAGTTTGTCCGGGACAAAAAAAAACATTCAGTACTTC. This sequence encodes CASSLSGTKKNIQYF.

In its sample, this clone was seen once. Written as DNA, the CDR3 is TGTGCCAGCAATAGCGGGGGGGTCTCCTACGAGCAGTACTTC. Translation gives CASNSGGVSYEQYF. This chain connects TRBV2 to TRBJ2-7; 11 bases fit TRBD2. J was trimmed by 0 bases and V by 7 bases; bases with no gene match: 2. CDR1 SNHLY and CDR2 FYNNEI come from the germline V gene. CDR3 length equals 14 residues.

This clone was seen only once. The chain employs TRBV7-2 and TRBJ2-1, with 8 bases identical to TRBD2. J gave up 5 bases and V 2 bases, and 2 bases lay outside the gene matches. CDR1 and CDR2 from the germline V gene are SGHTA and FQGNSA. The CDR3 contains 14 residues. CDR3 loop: CASSLTGGHNEQFF. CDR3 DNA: TGTGCCAGCAGCTTAACGGGAGGGCACAATGAGCAGTTCTTC.

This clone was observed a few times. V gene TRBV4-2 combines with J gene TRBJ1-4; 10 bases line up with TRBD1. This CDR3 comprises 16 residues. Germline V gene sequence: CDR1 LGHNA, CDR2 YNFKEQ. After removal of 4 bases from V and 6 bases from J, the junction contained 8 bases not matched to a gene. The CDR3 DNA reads TGTGCCAGCAGCCCAGCCCTCGGGACAGGGGATGAAAAACTGTTTTTT. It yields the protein CASSPALGTGDEKLFF.

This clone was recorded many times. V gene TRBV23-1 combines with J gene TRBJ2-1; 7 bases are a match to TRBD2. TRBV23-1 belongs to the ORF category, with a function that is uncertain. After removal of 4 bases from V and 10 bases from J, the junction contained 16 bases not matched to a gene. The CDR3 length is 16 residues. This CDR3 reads CASSPETAGPAMEQFF. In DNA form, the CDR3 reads TGCGCCAGCAGTCCCGAGACAGCGGGACCGGCAATGGAGCAGTTCTTC.

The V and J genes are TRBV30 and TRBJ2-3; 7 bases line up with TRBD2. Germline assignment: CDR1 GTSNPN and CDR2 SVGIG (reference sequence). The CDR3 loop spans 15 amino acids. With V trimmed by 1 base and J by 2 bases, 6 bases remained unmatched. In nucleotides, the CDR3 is TGTGCCTGGAGTGCTAGCGGACTCGCCACAGATACGCAGTATTTT. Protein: CAWSASGLATDTQYF.

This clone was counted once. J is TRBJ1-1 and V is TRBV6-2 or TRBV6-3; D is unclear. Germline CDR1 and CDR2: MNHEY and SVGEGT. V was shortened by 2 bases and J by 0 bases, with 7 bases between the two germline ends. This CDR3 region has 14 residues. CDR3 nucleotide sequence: TGTGCCAGCAGTTACATACTAATGAACACTGAAGCTTTCTTT. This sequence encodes CASSYILMNTEAFF.